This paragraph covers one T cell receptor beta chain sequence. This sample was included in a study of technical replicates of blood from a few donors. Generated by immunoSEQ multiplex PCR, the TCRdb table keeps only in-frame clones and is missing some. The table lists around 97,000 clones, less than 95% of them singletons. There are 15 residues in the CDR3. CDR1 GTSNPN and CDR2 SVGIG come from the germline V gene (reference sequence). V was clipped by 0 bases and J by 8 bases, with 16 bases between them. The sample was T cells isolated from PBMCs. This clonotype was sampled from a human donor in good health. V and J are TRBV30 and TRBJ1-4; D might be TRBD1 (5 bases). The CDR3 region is CAWSVEGGVQEKLFF. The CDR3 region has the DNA TGTGCCTGGAGTGTCGAGGGAGGGGTTCAGGAAAAACTGTTTTTT.